These 12 T cell receptor beta chains share one sample of origin, sequenced in a study of regulatory T cells in long-lasting Graves disease. Assembly of TCR beta libraries relied on iRepertoire HTBI primers together with Arm-PCR of CDR3 regions. TCRdb reanalysed the multiplex PCR reads using MiXCR and keeps one entry per CDR3 protein. Here the sample spans 500,000 or so distinct CDR3 sequences, under 20% being singletons. As to time point: newly diagnosed GD, antithyroid drugs for less than 3 months. Scientists built the TCR library using RNA that was extracted from PBMCs. This sample was shared with a second study, whose subject was T cells in Graves' hyperthyroidism and ophthalmopathy.

Sequenced material: peripheral blood mononuclear cells (PBMCs), taken at new diagnosis, from a patient treated with antithyroid drugs. The receptors originated from a man aged 40-50 years with Graves disease.

Only a few counts were recorded for this clonotype. V and J are TRBV28 and TRBJ1-3; 8 bases match TRBD1. The V gene end was trimmed by 3 bases and the J gene end by 4 bases; junction bases not matched to a gene: 8. The V gene's germline CDR1 is MDHEN and CDR2 SYDVKM. This CDR3 is built from 16 residues. CDR3 amino acids: CASSFPDRGSGNTIYF. The CDR3 DNA is TGTGCCAGCAGTTTCCCAGACAGGGGAAGCGGAAACACCATATATTTT.

The J gene is TRBJ2-7, the V gene TRBV20-1; tentative D call: TRBD1 (6 bases). V lost 4 bases and J lost 4, with 11 bases in between. CDR3 length: 12 residues. Germline CDR1 DFQATT, CDR2 SNEGSKA (reference sequence). The CDR3 DNA sequence: TGCAGTGCTACCGGGACACTATACGAGCAGTACTTC. Translating gives CSATGTLYEQYF.

This clonotype was seen many times. V is TRBV5-1 and J is TRBJ1-1; D gene ambiguous. CDR3 length equals 15 residues. V gave up 0 bases and J gave up 5 bases, with 14 bases separating them. Germline V gene lookup returns CDR1 SGHRS and CDR2 YFSETQ. CDR3 in amino acids: CASSLGDIVVTEAFF. The CDR3 DNA reads TGCGCCAGCAGCTTGGGAGACATCGTTGTGACTGAAGCTTTCTTT.

This clonotype has only a few counts. V gene TRBV6-1 combines with J gene TRBJ1-3; D is perhaps TRBD1 (5 bases). CDR1 and CDR2 from the germline V gene are MNHNS and SASEGT. Trimming left V 6 bases short and J 2 bases short, with 14 bases between. The CDR3 has 15 residues. In nucleotides, the CDR3 is TGTGCCAGCAGGGACCAGGGAATCGCTGGAAACACCATATATTTT. Protein sequence: CASRDQGIAGNTIYF.

This chain links TRBV19 with TRBJ2-1, with 7 bases lining up with TRBD2. The germline gives CDR1 LNHDA, CDR2 SQIVND (reference sequence). The CDR3 has 15 amino acids. J was trimmed by 0 bases and V by 5 bases; bases with no gene match: 4. CDR3 bases: TGTGCCAGTAGTCACTGGGGGGGCTCCTACAATGAGCAGTTCTTC. Translating gives CASSHWGGSYNEQFF.

The chain uses TRBV6-1 and TRBJ1-2; 7 nucleotides match TRBD1. The CDR3 runs 11 residues. After removal of 10 bases from V and 4 bases from J, the junction contained 3 bases not matched to a gene. Per germline, CDR1 MNHNS and CDR2 SASEGT. The CDR3 nucleotides are TGTGCCATCGGGACAGTCTATGGCTACACCTTC. As protein: CAIGTVYGYTF.

This clonotype was seen a few times. The chain employs TRBV9 and TRBJ1-2, with D possibly TRBD1 on 5 matching bases. There are 13 residues in the CDR3. Germline V lookup: CDR1 SGDLS, CDR2 YYNGEE. V shed 7 bases and J shed 4 bases, with 14 bases lying between them. The CDR3 sequence is CASLSQGGYGYTF. CDR3 DNA sequence: TGTGCCAGCTTATCCCAGGGTGGCTATGGCTACACCTTC.

This clonotype was detected many times. V gene TRBV30 combines with J gene TRBJ2-7, with a possible D match to TRBD1 (5 bases). Between the trimmed V and J ends, which lost 5 bases and 2 bases, there was a span of 10 bases. The germline gives CDR1 GTSNPN, CDR2 SVGIG (reference sequence). The CDR3 is 12 residues long. The CDR3: CAWGPGTYEQYF. CDR3 DNA: TGTGCCTGGGGACCAGGGACCTACGAGCAGTACTTC. The whole variable domain, filled in from reference TRBV30 and TRBJ2-7, reads SQTIHQWPATLVQPVGSPLSLECTVEGTSNPNLYWYRQAAGRGLQLLFYSVGIGQISSEVPQNLSASRPQDRQFILSSKKLLLSDSGFYLCAWGPGTYEQYFGPGTRLTVT.

This clonotype was picked up many times. This chain uses TRBV5-6 with TRBJ1-2; D is undetermined. Trimming shortened V by 0 bases and J by 3 bases, and 6 bases separated the two germline ends. Germline CDR1 and CDR2: SGHDT and YYEEEE. The CDR3 sequence is 13 residues long. The CDR3 sequence: CASSLDGDYGYTF. The CDR3 nucleotides are TGTGCCAGCAGCTTGGACGGAGACTATGGCTACACCTTC.

This clonotype was seen a handful of times. The genes are TRBV6-5 and TRBJ1-2; maybe TRBD1 (5 bases). The CDR3 loop spans 14 amino acids. Germline CDR1 is MNHEY and CDR2 is SVGAGI. Trimming shortened V by 2 bases and J by 6 bases, and 13 bases separated the two germline ends. CDR3 nucleotide sequence: TGTGCCAGCAGTTACGGGACGCACGGGGATGGCTACACCTTC. It codes for CASSYGTHGDGYTF.

This clonotype came up many times. This chain uses TRBV28 with TRBJ1-1; TRBD1 is a possible D gene (5 bases). The CDR3 sequence is 17 residues long. CDR1 is MDHEN and CDR2 is SYDVKM in the germline V gene. V was clipped by 5 bases and J by 7 bases, with 26 bases between them. The CDR3 nucleotides are TGTGCCAGCAGTCCGCTGGTTACCTCCAACCGGGACGGTGAAGCTTTCTTT. Translation: CASSPLVTSNRDGEAFF.

This clonotype was counted at least ten times. The chain has TRBV2 and TRBJ1-5; possibly TRBD1 for D (6 bases). V lost 4 bases and J 6 bases, leaving 16 bases between the germline ends. The CDR3 has 15 amino acids. The germline CDR1 and CDR2 sequences are SNHLY and FYNNEI. The CDR3 sequence is CASSAGTPGVQPQHF. In nucleotides, the CDR3 is TGTGCCAGCAGTGCCGGGACACCTGGAGTTCAGCCCCAGCATTTT.